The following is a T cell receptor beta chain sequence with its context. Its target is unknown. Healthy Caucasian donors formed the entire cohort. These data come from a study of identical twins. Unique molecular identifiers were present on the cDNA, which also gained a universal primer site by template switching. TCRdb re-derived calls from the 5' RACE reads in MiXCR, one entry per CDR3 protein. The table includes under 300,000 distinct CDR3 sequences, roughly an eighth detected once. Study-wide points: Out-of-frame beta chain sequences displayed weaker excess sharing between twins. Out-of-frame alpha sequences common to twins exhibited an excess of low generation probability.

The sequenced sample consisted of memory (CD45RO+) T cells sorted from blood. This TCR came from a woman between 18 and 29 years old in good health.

The CDR3 sequence: CSATEGGRYNEQFF. The CDR3 DNA is TGCAGTGCTACGGAAGGGGGACGATACAATGAGCAGTTCTTC. The chain employs TRBV20-1 and TRBJ2-1; D is perhaps TRBD1 (6 bases). CDR1 and CDR2 (germline): DFQATT, SNEGSKA (reference sequence). The V end lost 4 bases, the J end lost 4 bases, and 14 bases lay between the germline ends. The CDR3 has 14 amino acids.